The T cell receptor (beta chain) under discussion was sequenced for a study of T cell responses to AZD1222 COVID-19 vaccine. The CDR3 contains 15 residues. Germline CDR1 is LNHDA and CDR2 is SQIVND (reference sequence). Trimming removed 5 bases from V and 1 base from J, with 14 bases in between. Clones were sequenced by immunoSEQ multiplex PCR, and TCRdb holds only the in-frame ones, with some missing. This sample has 150,000 or so clones, with around 92% found just once. General study points: Every sample of the repertoires postdated the peak T cell response. Distributed over spike, vaccine-associated CD4 TCRs predominated at 160-218 and 743-854.

Turning to this clone: Its target is unknown.

The gene calls are TRBV19 and TRBJ1-1; the D gene is possibly TRBD1 (6 bases). Here the sequenced sample was peripheral blood, taken 28 days after the second AZD1222 dose. The TCR comes from an adult who received the AZD1222 COVID-19 vaccine. CDR3 nucleotides: TGTGCCAGTAGTGGAGATACCAGGGGGAACACTGAAGCTTTCTTT. Amino acids: CASSGDTRGNTEAFF.